This is a list of T cell receptor beta chains from one sample in a study of blood T cell repertoires in COVID-19. Libraries were prepared by immunoSEQ multiplex PCR; TCRdb keeps only in-frame clonotypes and omits some of them. The sample has 200,000 to 300,000 clones, less than 90% seen once. The material sequenced was peripheral blood. The receptors derive from a young man with active or convalescent COVID-19. CDR3s include the opening cysteine and the closing phenylalanine or tryptophan. D genes are given only for firm matches. Part of the rows lack a size; the others show once, few, many or a class for expanded clones.

d_call clone_size j_call v_call cdr3_aa cdr3_nt
. few TRBJ2-1 TRBV5-1 CASSLEGGPINEQFF TGCGCCAGCAGCTTGGAGGGGGGGCCTATCAATGAGCAGTTCTTC
. few TRBJ2-7 TRBV27 CATRGSGTYEQYF TGTGCCACCCGGGGGAGCGGAACCTACGAGCAGTACTTC
. . TRBJ1-5 TRBV6-5 CASRTDSNQPQHF TGTGCCAGCAGGACAGATAGCAATCAGCCCCAGCATTTT
. . TRBJ1-5 TRBV5-1 CASSLLPGNNQPQHF TGCGCCAGCAGCTTGCTCCCGGGAAACAATCAGCCCCAGCATTTT
. . TRBJ1-1 TRBV5-5 CASSREGREAFF TGTGCCAGCAGCCGGGAGGGGAGGGAAGCTTTCTTT
. . TRBJ1-6 TRBV5-6 CASSLGGVSYNSPLHF TGTGCCAGCAGCTTAGGCGGCGTCTCCTATAATTCACCCCTCCACTTT
. . TRBJ1-1 TRBV9 CASSPGRERIEDTEAFF TGTGCCAGCAGCCCCGGGAGGGAGAGAATCGAGGACACTGAAGCTTTCTTT
TRBD1 . TRBJ1-2 TRBV11-2 CASSLRRGLNYGYTF TGTGCCAGCAGCTTAAGAAGGGGGCTCAACTATGGCTACACCTTC
. few TRBJ2-7 TRBV4-2 CASSQEAPYEQYF TGTGCCAGCAGCCAAGAGGCCCCCTACGAGCAGTACTTC
TRBD2 . TRBJ2-5 TRBV9 CASSEGTSGGAVETQYF TGTGCCAGCAGCGAGGGGACTAGCGGGGGGGCCGTGGAGACCCAGTACTTC
TRBD1 . TRBJ1-3 TRBV3-1/TRBV3-2 CASSLGQGLSGNTIYF TGTGCCAGCAGCCTCGGACAGGGCCTCTCTGGAAACACCATATATTTT
TRBD2 . TRBJ2-7 TRBV5-6 CASSSLSGSSYEQYF TGTGCCAGCAGCTCGCTTAGCGGGAGCTCCTACGAGCAGTACTTC
. once TRBJ2-7 TRBV6-6 CASSAGSREQYF TGTGCCAGCAGTGCGGGGTCCCGCGAGCAGTACTTC
. . TRBJ1-4 TRBV19 CASSISRQSEKLFF TGTGCCAGTAGTATATCCAGGCAAAGCGAAAAACTGTTTTTT
TRBD2 once TRBJ2-1 TRBV9 CASSVAWASGDNEQFF TGTGCCAGCAGCGTAGCTTGGGCTAGCGGAGACAATGAGCAGTTCTTC
. . TRBJ2-1 TRBV29-1 CSVEGGVFEQFF TGCAGCGTTGAAGGAGGAGTTTTTGAGCAGTTCTTC
. . TRBJ1-5 TRBV2 CASGLLPQGGENQPQHF TGTGCCAGCGGGTTGCTGCCACAGGGTGGGGAAAATCAGCCCCAGCATTTT
TRBD1 once TRBJ1-2 TRBV9 CASSVRDRDYGYTF TGTGCCAGCAGCGTACGGGACAGGGACTATGGCTACACCTTC
TRBD1 . TRBJ2-2 TRBV19 CASSPGDRGLLLRELFF TGTGCCAGTAGCCCGGGTGACAGGGGGCTTCTTCTGAGGGAGCTGTTTTTT
TRBD2 . TRBJ2-1 TRBV5-5 CASSLLAGGPSNEQFF TGTGCCAGCAGCTTATTAGCGGGGGGTCCATCCAATGAGCAGTTCTTC
TRBD1 once TRBJ1-4 TRBV5-1 CASSLVGGNEKLFF TGCGCCAGCAGCTTGGTAGGGGGCAATGAAAAACTGTTTTTT
. . TRBJ2-3 TRBV5-4 CASSVDRGGTDTQYF TGTGCCAGCAGCGTCGACAGGGGAGGGACAGATACGCAGTATTTT
. . TRBJ1-5 TRBV9 CASSPAGQNNQPQHF TGTGCCAGCAGCCCCGCAGGTCAAAACAATCAGCCCCAGCATTTT
TRBD1 . TRBJ1-2 TRBV6-5 CASSGGGLYGYTF TGTGCCAGCTCGGGAGGGGGCTTGTATGGCTACACCTTC
TRBD1 few TRBJ2-1 TRBV7-2 CASSSDRDRGGNEQFF TGTGCCAGCAGCTCAGACCGGGACAGGGGAGGCAATGAGCAGTTCTTC
. . TRBJ2-3 TRBV7-6 CASSSETDTQYF TGTGCCAGCAGCTCCGAGACAGATACGCAGTATTTT
. . TRBJ1-1 TRBV6-5 CASEVLGNTEAFF TGTGCCAGCGAGGTTCTGGGGAACACTGAAGCTTTCTTT
. . TRBJ2-1 TRBV19 CASQFYSGYNEQFF TGTGCCAGCCAGTTTTATAGCGGATACAATGAGCAGTTCTTC
. . TRBJ1-4 TRBV5-6 CASSLRAAGEKLFF TGTGCCAGCAGCTTGAGAGCTGCGGGCGAAAAACTGTTTTTT
. . TRBJ1-5 TRBV9 CASSANGGGAQPQHF TGTGCCAGCAGCGCCAACGGGGGGGGTGCCCAGCCCCAGCATTTT
TRBD1 . TRBJ2-7 TRBV13 CASSSGQALGEQYF TGTGCCAGCAGCTCGGGACAGGCTCTGGGTGAGCAGTACTTC
TRBD2 . TRBJ2-3 TRBV27 CASSILRGGPDTQYF TGTGCCAGCAGTATCCTGCGGGGGGGCCCAGATACGCAGTATTTT
. . TRBJ1-1 TRBV4-1 CASSQGQGLGTEAFF TGCGCCAGCAGCCAAGGTCAGGGCTTGGGCACTGAAGCTTTCTTT
. . TRBJ2-7 TRBV6-1 CASSEFIIGGYEQYF TGTGCCAGCAGTGAATTTATTATAGGCGGCTACGAGCAGTACTTC
TRBD2 . TRBJ2-2 TRBV11-2 CASSSRPGGPPGELFF TGTGCCAGCAGCTCCCGGCCGGGGGGGCCTCCCGGGGAGCTGTTTTTT
TRBD1 . TRBJ2-2 TRBV29-1 CSVIGTENTGELFF TGCAGCGTCATCGGGACAGAAAACACCGGGGAGCTGTTTTTT
TRBD2 . TRBJ2-3 TRBV29-1 CSVTSGGTDTQYF TGCAGCGTCACCAGCGGGGGCACAGATACGCAGTATTTT
. . TRBJ1-1 TRBV6-4 CASSAVPGTEAFF TGTGCCAGCAGTGCGGTTCCTGGCACTGAAGCTTTCTTT
. . TRBJ2-6 TRBV6-2/TRBV6-3 CASSKGDTSSGANVLTF TGTGCCAGCAGCAAAGGGGACACAAGCTCTGGGGCCAACGTCCTGACTTTC
. . TRBJ2-1 TRBV13 CASRFSRGSYNEQFF TGTGCCAGCAGGTTTTCCCGCGGTAGCTACAATGAGCAGTTCTTC
. . TRBJ2-4 TRBV21-1 CASSKTGVYIQYF TGTGCCAGCAGCAAAACGGGGGTATACATTCAGTACTTC
TRBD2 . TRBJ2-3 TRBV4-1 CASRALAGTDTQYF TGCGCCAGCCGCGCTCTAGCGGGCACAGATACGCAGTATTTT
TRBD2 . TRBJ2-5 TRBV27 CASSLSGGAVGTQYF TGTGCCAGCAGTTTAAGCGGGGGGGCCGTAGGGACCCAGTACTTC
TRBD1 many TRBJ2-7 TRBV6-5 CASSSYRGSSYEQYF TGTGCCAGCAGCAGTTACAGGGGGAGCTCCTACGAGCAGTACTTC
. . TRBJ1-2 TRBV18 CASSPGGEGDGYTF TGTGCCAGCTCACCGGGGGGAGAGGGCGATGGCTACACCTTC
TRBD1 once TRBJ1-5 TRBV29-1 CSVQQGGNQPQHF TGCAGCGTCCAACAGGGGGGCAATCAGCCCCAGCATTTT
. once TRBJ2-7 TRBV13 CASSLELGEQYF TGTGCCAGCAGCTTGGAGCTGGGTGAGCAGTACTTC
TRBD1 . TRBJ2-1 TRBV14 CASSRPGTGIWNEQFF TGTGCCAGCAGCCGACCGGGGACAGGGATTTGGAATGAGCAGTTCTTC